Listed here are 5 T cell receptor beta chains from one sample, sequenced in a study of blood T cell repertoires in COVID-19 (dated by TCRdb to about 2020). The library relied on the immunoSEQ multiplex PCR assay. TCRdb took over this immuneACCESS table, retaining in-frame rearrangements with V and J assigned. Such tables are incomplete; in checked studies, under half of the missing clones stem from an unresolved V gene, and the remainder is unexplained. In this sample the table shows approximately 89,000 clones, about 83% of which occur a single time. The ten largest account for 6.3% of the sample. Sequenced: peripheral blood. The receptor set was obtained from a man in his sixties or seventies with COVID-19, enrolled during active disease.

This chain links TRBV28 with TRBJ1-4; a weak D match, TRBD1 (6 bases). Per germline, CDR1 MDHEN and CDR2 SYDVKM. The CDR3 covers 18 residues. The V and J ends lost 1 base and 10 bases respectively, with 25 bases between them. The CDR3 reads CASSLSPSSTGIVGKLFF. The CDR3 DNA reads TGTGCCAGCAGTTTATCCCCATCTTCGACAGGCATCGTCGGAAAACTGTTTTTT.

The chain employs TRBV19 and TRBJ1-1; D gene unclear. The CDR3 runs 12 residues. Germline V gene data show CDR1 as LNHDA and CDR2 as SQIVND (reference sequence). With 5 bases removed from V and 1 base from J, the gap between germline ends came to 5 bases. CDR3 amino acids: CASSGENTEAFF. In nucleotides, the CDR3 is TGTGCCAGTAGTGGAGAGAACACTGAAGCTTTCTTT.

V and J are TRBV18 and TRBJ1-1; TRBD1 is a possible D gene (5 bases). CDR3 length: 13 residues. The germline CDR1 and CDR2 sequences are KGHSH and LQKENI. The V end was cut by 5 bases, the J end by 3 bases, with 10 bases between. DNA of the CDR3: TGTGCCAGCTCAAATAGCAGGGACACTGAAGCTTTCTTT. Amino acid sequence: CASSNSRDTEAFF.

The V call is TRBV14, the J call TRBJ2-3, with D uncertain. This CDR3 contains 13 residues. Trimming cost V 6 bases and J 5 bases, with 12 bases left between them. CDR1 and CDR2 (germline): SGHDN, FVKESK. The CDR3 sequence: CASSRQSGDTQYF. The CDR3 nucleotides read TGTGCCAGCAGTCGGCAGTCGGGAGATACGCAGTATTTT.

This chain links TRBV24-1 with TRBJ2-2, with 11 bases identical to TRBD2. This CDR3 spans 17 amino acids. Germline V lookup: CDR1 KGHDR, CDR2 SFDVKD. J gave up 0 bases and V 5 bases, and 4 bases lay outside the gene matches. CDR3 coding DNA: TGTGCCACCAGTGCCTGGACTAGCGGGTCGAACACCGGGGAGCTGTTTTTT. Its protein product is CATSAWTSGSNTGELFF.